The clone carrying this T cell receptor beta chain has more than one count but fewer than ten. This record comes from a study of T cells in Graves' hyperthyroidism and ophthalmopathy. Across the whole study: Staff took peripheral blood when the initial diagnosis was made, before any treatment began.

Uncontrolled infection, other autoimmune disease, pregnancy or lactation disqualified patients from enrolment. Authors of the study amplified TCR beta CDR3 regions from RNA transcripts. A first-round RT-PCR of the TCR CDR3 used the HTBI primer set. TCRdb itself ran the multiplex PCR reads through MiXCR, one entry per CDR3 protein. The table includes 350,000 to 400,000 distinct CDR3 sequences, approximately 15% detected once. The TCR comes from an older woman with Graves' hyperthyroidism. The sample was blood.

The CDR3 region has the DNA TGTGCCAGCAGCATGGGACCGTACTCTGGAAACACCATATATTTT. Translated, it gives CASSMGPYSGNTIYF. V is TRBV7-9 and J is TRBJ1-3; D might be TRBD1 (5 bases). V was clipped by 5 bases and J by 0 bases, with 11 bases between them. The CDR3 sequence is 15 residues long. Looked up from germline, CDR1 is SEHNR and CDR2 is FQNEAQ (reference sequence).